The rows below give T cell receptor beta chains drawn from one sample of a study of blood T cell repertoires in COVID-19. Sequenced by immunoSEQ multiplex PCR; TCRdb stores in-frame clones only, minus some. The profile covers 120,000 to 150,000 clones, with about 84% appearing a single time and 10% to 15% taken by the ten largest. Material: peripheral blood. These receptors originate from a man aged 55 to 69 with active or convalescent COVID-19. The CDR3 runs from the conserved cysteine through the conserved F or W. The D gene is left open where the match is weak. Expanded clones are given a class, and other clones once, few, many or no size at all.

>TRBV25-1|NA|NA|TRBJ1-2
TGTGCCAGCACCCTCGGGGTGGTTTACACCTTC
CASTLGVVYTF
>TRBV29-1|TRBD1|NA|TRBJ1-1
TGCAGCGCCACAGGGGCTGGGACTGAAGCTTTCTTT
CSATGAGTEAFF
>TRBV30|NA|NA|TRBJ1-1
TGTGCCTGGAGTGTACTAGGGACTGAAGCTTTCTTT
CAWSVLGTEAFF
>TRBV28|NA|NA|TRBJ2-1
TGTGCCAGCAGTTTAGCGGGATTAGATGACAATGAGCAGTTCTTC
CASSLAGLDDNEQFF
>TRBV19|TRBD2|NA|TRBJ2-7
TGTGCCAGTAGCCGAGGCCGGACTAGCGGGAGGATCCCCCCCTACGAGCAGTACTTC
CASSRGRTSGRIPPYEQYF
>TRBV7-3|NA|NA|TRBJ1-2
TGTGCCAGCAGCTTAGGACAGTTCTATGGCTACACCTTC
CASSLGQFYGYTF
>TRBV4-1|TRBD1|NA|TRBJ1-2
TGCGCCAGCACCTACTCTATACAGGGGGCACTTGATCATGGCTACACCTTC
CASTYSIQGALDHGYTF
>TRBV2|TRBD2|NA|TRBJ2-1
TGTGCCAGCGCTCTTAGCGGGGGGGTTACGTTCTTC
CASALSGGVTFF
>TRBV2|TRBD1|NA|TRBJ2-4
TGTGCCAGCAGGACAGGGCTAGCCAAAAACATTCAGTACTTC
CASRTGLAKNIQYF
>TRBV29-1|TRBD1|NA|TRBJ2-5
TGCAGCGTCCGGCCAGGGGGCGATGAGACCCAGTACTTC
CSVRPGGDETQYF
>TRBV28|NA|once|TRBJ1-6
TGTGCCAGCAGCCGTAGTGGGAGGGCGGGGAATTCACCCCTCCACTTT
CASSRSGRAGNSPLHF
>TRBV28|TRBD1|NA|TRBJ1-5
TGTGCCAGCAGTTTCCAACAGGGGAATCAGCCCCAGCATTTT
CASSFQQGNQPQHF
>TRBV11-2|NA|NA|TRBJ2-1
TGTGCCAGCAGCATGCTGGAGGGCCACAATGAGCAGTTCTTC
CASSMLEGHNEQFF
>TRBV2|TRBD1|NA|TRBJ1-2
TGTGCCAGCAGTGCGGGACAGGGGAACTATGGCTACACCTTC
CASSAGQGNYGYTF
>TRBV19|NA|NA|TRBJ1-3
TGTGCCAGTACCCCTCTCCGGAGGACTGTGAGCTCTGGAAACACCATATATTTT
CASTPLRRTVSSGNTIYF
>TRBV6-4|TRBD2|NA|TRBJ2-1
TGTGCCAGCAGTGAGGCTAGCGGGAACTCCTACAATGAGCAGTTCTTC
CASSEASGNSYNEQFF